This entry concerns a single T cell receptor (beta chain). The target antigen is unknown. The data belong to a study of T cells after yellow fever vaccination. For TCR, cDNA came from 5'RACE template switching, which added a universal primer site and UMIs. Each CDR3 protein is one row after TCRdb ran MiXCR on the 5' RACE reads. This sample has hundreds of thousands of distinct CDR3 sequences; 11% occur once, and the top ten carry around 19%. Broader study findings: The presence of abundant clonotypes contaminating from the bulk population was possible in FACS-sorted repertoires. The CD4 compartment and the CD8 compartment contained a small share of clonotypes in common. The secondary T-cell response peaked on day 5, not day 15, but was weaker.

Germline loops: CDR1 SGHTA, CDR2 FQGNSA. This CDR3 contains 15 residues. Trimming took off 2 bases at V and 3 bases at J, with 11 bases between the two ends. The sequence was obtained from a man aged 18 to 30 who received the YFV17D yellow fever vaccine. This chain links TRBV7-2 with TRBJ1-5; D gene unclear. The sequences come from PBMCs, collected on the day of the first yellow fever vaccination. In DNA, the CDR3 is TGTGCCAGCAGCTTAACGAGGGAGTTCAATCAGCCCCAGCATTTT. It is translated as CASSLTREFNQPQHF.